The present TCR beta chain was sequenced within a study of T cell repertoires in cytomegalovirus infection. Study as a whole: Recently identified HLA-C-restricted CMV epitopes were used, and well-studied HLA-B-restricted CMV epitopes were used as well. Both a matching HLA type and CMV infection were indicated by public TCR beta signatures.

Notes on this clonotype: Antigen specificity is unknown.

Per the germline V gene, CDR1 is SGHDT and CDR2 is YYEEEE. V lost 2 bases and J lost 4; bases outside the gene matches: 8. The CDR3 runs 16 residues. TCRdb used MiXCR to reprocess the reads, holding one entry per CDR3 protein. The sample holds fewer than 60,000 distinct CDR3 sequences, roughly 21% seen once. Whole-study findings and limits: Identification of carriers of CMV plus the relevant HLA was performed using cumulative public TCR beta family frequency. The ex vivo response was dominated by HLA-C-restricted CMV-specific TCR beta clonotypes.

The source material was CD8+ T cells from cultured PBMCs, sampled from culture after CMV antigen stimulation. The V and J genes are TRBV5-6 and TRBJ2-1, with 8 nucleotides matching TRBD2. The sequence was collected from a human donor in good health (CMV status not recorded). Some clones in this sample may be carry-over from other donors' samples. The CDR3 region is CASSLKSGLAYNEQFF. The CDR3 DNA is TGTGCCAGCAGCTTAAAAAGTGGACTAGCATACAATGAGCAGTTCTTC.